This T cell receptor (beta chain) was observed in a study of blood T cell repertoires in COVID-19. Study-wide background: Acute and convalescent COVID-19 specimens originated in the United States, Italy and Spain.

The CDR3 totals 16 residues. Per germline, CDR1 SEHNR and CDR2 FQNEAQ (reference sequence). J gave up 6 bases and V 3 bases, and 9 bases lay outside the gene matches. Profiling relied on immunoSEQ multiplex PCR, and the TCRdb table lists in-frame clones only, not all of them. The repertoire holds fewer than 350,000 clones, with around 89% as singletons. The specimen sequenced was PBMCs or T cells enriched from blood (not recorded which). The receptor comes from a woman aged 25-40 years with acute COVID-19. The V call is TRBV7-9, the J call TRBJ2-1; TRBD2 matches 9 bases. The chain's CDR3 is CASSFYLAGWSNEQFF. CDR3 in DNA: TGTGCCAGCAGCTTCTACCTAGCGGGATGGAGCAATGAGCAGTTCTTC.